This TCR beta chain came from a study of cytomegalovirus exposure and HLA in healthy donors. V was clipped by 4 bases and J by 3 bases; unmatched bases: 5. The CDR3 loop spans 14 amino acids. Germline loops: CDR1 LNHDA, CDR2 SQIVND (reference sequence). For this clone: The antigen is undetermined.

Both 60 Vbeta primers and 13 Jbeta primers went into the PCR. Profiling relied on immunoSEQ multiplex PCR, and the TCRdb table lists in-frame clones only, not all of them. Of 85,000 to 100,000 clones in the sample, over 75% were seen once. Findings of the study overall: Researchers reported in a later analysis that a missense DCLRE1C variant was tied to TCR beta V- and J-gene trimming.

The chain combines TRBV19 with TRBJ2-7; 8 positions agree with TRBD1. The sample taken for sequencing was PBMCs. The source of this sequence is a man aged 40-49 years in good health and CMV-seronegative. CDR3 DNA sequence: TGTGCCAGTAGTACAAGACAGGGGCTCTACGAGCAGTACTTC. It yields the protein CASSTRQGLYEQYF.